What follows are 4 T cell receptor beta chains derived from one specimen sequenced in a study of blood T cell repertoires in COVID-19. This table comes from immunoSEQ multiplex PCR, and its TCRdb copy is limited to in-frame clones, with some not included. The table has around 160,000 clones, 80% seen once. Sequencing input: PBMCs or T cells enriched from blood (not recorded which). These TCRs come from a man in his forties who had recovered from COVID-19.

The chain couples TRBV6-5 to TRBJ1-4; D is unresolved. V was shortened by 2 bases and J by 6 bases, with 13 bases between the two germline ends. CDR1 and CDR2 (germline): MNHEY, SVGAGI. The CDR3 is made up of 15 amino acids. CDR3 region: CASSYVAASDEKLFF. As DNA, the CDR3 is TGTGCCAGCAGTTACGTCGCAGCGAGCGATGAAAAACTGTTTTTT.

The gene calls are TRBV5-8 and TRBJ1-1, with 8 bases aligning to TRBD1. V dropped 4 bases and J dropped 0; count of bases not matched to a gene: 11. Germline lookup yields CDR1 SGHTS and CDR2 YDEGEE. The length of the CDR3 is 17 residues. CDR3: CASSPPQGAPLNTEAFF. DNA of the CDR3: TGTGCCAGCAGCCCCCCCCAGGGGGCCCCTTTGAACACTGAAGCTTTCTTT.

The V call is TRBV3-1 (or the pseudogene TRBV3-2), the J call TRBJ1-2; 7 bases are shared with TRBD1. V lost 5 bases and J lost 6; bases outside the gene matches: 12. CDR1 is LGHDT, CDR2 YNNKEL, per germline (reference sequence). This CDR3 region has 15 residues. The CDR3 DNA is TGTGCCAGCAGCAGTTCTCGACAGGGTAGGCATGGCTACACCTTC. Protein: CASSSSRQGRHGYTF.

This chain connects TRBV7-3 to TRBJ2-7, with TRBD1 matching over 8 bases. CDR3 size: 15 residues. Looked up from germline, CDR1 is SGHTA and CDR2 is FQGTGA. Trimming at V came to 1 base and at J to 5 bases, leaving 7 bases not matched to a gene. The CDR3 is CASSLNGQGMNEQYF. CDR3 nucleotide sequence: TGTGCCAGCAGCTTAAACGGACAGGGCATGAACGAGCAGTACTTC.